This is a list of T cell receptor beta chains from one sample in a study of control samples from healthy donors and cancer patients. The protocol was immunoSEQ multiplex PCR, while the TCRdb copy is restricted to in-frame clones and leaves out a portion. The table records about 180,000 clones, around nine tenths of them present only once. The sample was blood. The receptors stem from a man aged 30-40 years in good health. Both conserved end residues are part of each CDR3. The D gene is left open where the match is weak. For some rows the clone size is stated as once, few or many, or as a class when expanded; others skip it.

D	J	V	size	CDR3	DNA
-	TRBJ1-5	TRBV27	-	CASSTRQSNQPQHF	TGTGCCAGCAGTACCCGACAGAGCAATCAGCCCCAGCATTTT
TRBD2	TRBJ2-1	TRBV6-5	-	CASRTSGYNEQFF	TGTGCCAGCAGGACTAGCGGCTACAATGAGCAGTTCTTC
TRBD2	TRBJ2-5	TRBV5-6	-	CASSLGPGLAGETQYF	TGTGCCAGCAGCTTGGGGCCGGGACTAGCGGGAGAGACCCAGTACTTC
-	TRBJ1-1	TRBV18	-	CASSAPGVVTEAFF	TGTGCCAGCTCCGCCCCAGGGGTGGTCACTGAAGCTTTCTTT
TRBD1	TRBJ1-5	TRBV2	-	CASSRDRASNQPQHF	TGTGCCAGCAGTAGGGACAGGGCGAGCAATCAGCCCCAGCATTTT
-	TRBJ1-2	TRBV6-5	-	CASSFTRGANYGYTF	TGTGCCAGCAGTTTTACTAGGGGAGCTAACTATGGCTACACCTTC
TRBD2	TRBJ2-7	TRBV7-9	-	CASSKNRDFGGRAPEQYF	TGTGCCAGCAGCAAAAACAGGGATTTTGGCGGGAGGGCCCCCGAGCAGTACTTC
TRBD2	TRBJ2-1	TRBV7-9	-	CASSLLAGGRGEQFF	TGTGCCAGCAGCCTACTAGCGGGGGGAAGAGGTGAGCAGTTCTTC
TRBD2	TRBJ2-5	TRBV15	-	CATSRVWGIAWGGETQYF	TGTGCCACCAGCAGAGTCTGGGGTATTGCGTGGGGAGGGGAGACCCAGTACTTC
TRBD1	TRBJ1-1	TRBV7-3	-	CASSPGQGYTEAFF	TGTGCCAGCAGCCCGGGACAGGGCTACACTGAAGCTTTCTTT
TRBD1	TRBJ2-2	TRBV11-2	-	CASSLKLTGDTGELFF	TGTGCCAGCAGCTTAAAGTTGACAGGGGACACCGGGGAGCTGTTTTTT
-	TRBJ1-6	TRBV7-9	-	CASSLGEHSPLHF	TGTGCCAGCAGCTTGGGGGAGCATTCACCCCTCCACTTT
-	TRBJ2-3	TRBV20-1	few	CSAEGIDTQYF	TGCAGTGCTGAGGGAATAGATACGCAGTATTTT
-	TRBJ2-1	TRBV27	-	CASSLSAGWEQFF	TGTGCCAGCAGTTTATCGGCAGGGTGGGAGCAGTTCTTC
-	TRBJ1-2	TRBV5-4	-	CASSLGYQGGYTF	TGTGCCAGCAGCTTGGGGTACCAGGGAGGCTACACCTTC
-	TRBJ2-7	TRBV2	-	CASRAGTGSYEQYF	TGTGCCAGCAGAGCCGGGACGGGCTCCTACGAGCAGTACTTC
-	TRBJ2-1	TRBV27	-	CASSLRRGWNEQFF	TGTGCCAGCAGTTTACGGCGTGGCTGGAATGAGCAGTTCTTC
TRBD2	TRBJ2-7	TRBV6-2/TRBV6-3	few	CASSLGLAGYEQYF	TGTGCCAGCAGCCTGGGACTAGCCGGCTACGAGCAGTACTTC
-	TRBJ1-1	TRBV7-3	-	CASSQDRNTEAFF	TGTGCCAGCAGCCAGGACAGGAACACTGAAGCTTTCTTT
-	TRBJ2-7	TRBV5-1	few	CASSSRASYEQYF	TGCGCCAGCAGTTCTAGGGCTTCCTACGAGCAGTACTTC
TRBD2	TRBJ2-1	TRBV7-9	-	CASSLASLIAGGSYNEQFF	TGTGCCAGCAGCTTAGCGAGTTTGATAGCGGGAGGGTCCTACAATGAGCAGTTCTTC
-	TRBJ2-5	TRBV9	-	CASSVGRLDQETQYF	TGTGCCAGCAGCGTAGGGCGTCTTGACCAAGAGACCCAGTACTTC
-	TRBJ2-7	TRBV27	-	CASSLYGGLSYEQYF	TGTGCCAGCAGTTTATATGGGGGACTCTCCTACGAGCAGTACTTC
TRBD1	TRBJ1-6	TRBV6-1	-	CASSEANRGNNSPLHF	TGTGCCAGCAGTGAAGCGAACAGGGGGAATAATTCACCCCTCCACTTT
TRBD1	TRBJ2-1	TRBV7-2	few	CASSIGQAGNEQFF	TGTGCCAGCAGCATAGGACAGGCCGGCAATGAGCAGTTCTTC
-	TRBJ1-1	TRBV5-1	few	CASGEGDTGTEAFF	TGCGCCAGCGGAGAGGGAGACACCGGGACTGAAGCTTTCTTT
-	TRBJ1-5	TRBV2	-	CASSEVGGSNQPQHF	TGTGCCAGCAGTGAAGTCGGGGGGAGCAATCAGCCCCAGCATTTT
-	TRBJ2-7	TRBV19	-	CASSIGGSYEQYF	TGTGCCAGTAGTATAGGAGGGTCCTACGAGCAGTACTTC
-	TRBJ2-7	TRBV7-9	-	CASSPRGGGSNEQYF	TGTGCCAGCAGCCCAAGGGGTGGGGGTAGCAACGAGCAGTACTTC
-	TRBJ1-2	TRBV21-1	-	CASSKASDRFGYGYTF	TGTGCCAGCAGCAAAGCATCGGACAGGTTTGGCTATGGCTACACCTTC
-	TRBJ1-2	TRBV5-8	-	CASSGTWGGYTF	TGTGCCAGCAGCGGCACTTGGGGCGGCTACACCTTC
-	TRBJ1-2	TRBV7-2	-	CASTPRQDGYTF	TGTGCCAGCACCCCTAGACAAGATGGCTACACCTTC
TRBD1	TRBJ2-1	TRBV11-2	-	CASSPRTGMNEQFF	TGTGCCAGCAGCCCACGGACAGGGATGAATGAGCAGTTCTTC
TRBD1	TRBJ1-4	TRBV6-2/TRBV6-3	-	CASSYVGQYEKLFF	TGTGCCAGCAGTTACGTGGGACAGTATGAAAAACTGTTTTTT
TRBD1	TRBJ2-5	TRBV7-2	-	CASSFRQGFFARETQYF	TGTGCCAGCAGCTTCCGACAGGGGTTCTTTGCGCGAGAGACCCAGTACTTC
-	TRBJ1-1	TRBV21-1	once	CASSKGEDTEAFF	TGTGCCAGCAGCAAAGGGGAGGACACTGAAGCTTTCTTT
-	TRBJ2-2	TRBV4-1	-	CASSHQPGELFF	TGCGCCAGCAGCCACCAACCCGGGGAGCTGTTTTTT
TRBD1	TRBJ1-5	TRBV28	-	CASSGDSGSNQPQHF	TGTGCCAGCAGCGGGGACAGTGGAAGCAATCAGCCCCAGCATTTT
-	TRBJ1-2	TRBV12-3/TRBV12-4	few	CASSLQGSYGYTF	TGTGCCAGCAGTTTACAGGGTAGCTATGGCTACACCTTC
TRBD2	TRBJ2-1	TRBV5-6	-	CASSLGLAGPYNEQFF	TGTGCCAGCAGCTTGGGGCTAGCGGGGCCCTACAATGAGCAGTTCTTC
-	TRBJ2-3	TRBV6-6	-	CASRPGVYTDTQYF	TGTGCCAGCAGGCCGGGGGTTTACACAGATACGCAGTATTTT
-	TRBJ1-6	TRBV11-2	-	CASSLVGRSTPLHF	TGTGCCAGCAGCTTAGTGGGACGCAGTACACCCCTCCACTTT
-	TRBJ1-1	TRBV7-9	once	CASSFVLSGVAFF	TGTGCCAGCAGCTTCGTATTGTCCGGTGTGGCTTTCTTT
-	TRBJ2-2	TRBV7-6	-	CASSLEASAIGTGELFF	TGTGCCAGCAGCTTAGAAGCAAGCGCCATAGGAACCGGGGAGCTGTTTTTT
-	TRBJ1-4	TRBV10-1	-	CASSENGGADDEKLFF	TGCGCCAGCAGTGAGAATGGGGGGGCCGACGATGAAAAACTGTTTTTT
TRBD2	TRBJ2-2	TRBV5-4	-	CASSLPGLAANTGELFF	TGTGCCAGCAGCTTGCCGGGACTAGCGGCGAACACCGGGGAGCTGTTTTTT
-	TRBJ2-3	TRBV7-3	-	CASSLRGHTDTQYF	TGTGCCAGCAGCTTAAGGGGGCACACAGATACGCAGTATTTT
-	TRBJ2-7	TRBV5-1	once	CASSLELGVMREQYF	TGCGCCAGCAGCTTGGAACTGGGTGTAATGCGCGAGCAGTACTTC
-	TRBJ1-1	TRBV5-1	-	CASSRAEALGDTEAFF	TGCGCCAGCAGCCGGGCTGAGGCTTTAGGAGACACTGAAGCTTTCTTT
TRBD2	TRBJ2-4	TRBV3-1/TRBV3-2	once	CASSQGRGGNIQYF	TGTGCCAGCAGCCAAGGTCGCGGGGGGAACATTCAGTACTTC
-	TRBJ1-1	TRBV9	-	CASSVEGNTEAFF	TGTGCCAGCAGCGTAGAAGGGAACACTGAAGCTTTCTTT
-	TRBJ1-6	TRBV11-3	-	CASSSRDGSPLHF	TGTGCCAGCAGCTCGAGGGACGGATCACCCCTCCACTTT
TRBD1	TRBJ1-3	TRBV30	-	CAWTRTGNWPGNTIYF	TGTGCCTGGACCCGGACAGGGAACTGGCCTGGAAACACCATATATTTT
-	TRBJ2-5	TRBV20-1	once	CSGRGGETQYF	TGCAGTGGCAGGGGGGGCGAGACCCAGTACTTC
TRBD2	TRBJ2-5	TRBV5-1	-	CASSLPVRLALYHQETQYF	TGCGCCAGCAGCTTACCCGTACGACTAGCGCTATACCACCAAGAGACCCAGTACTTC
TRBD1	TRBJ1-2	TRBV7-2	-	CASSPQGGQGRGYTF	TGTGCCAGCAGCCCCCAGGGGGGACAGGGGAGAGGCTACACCTTC
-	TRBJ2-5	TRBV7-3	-	CASLDITVGDGGEREETQYF	TGTGCCAGCCTCGACATAACAGTAGGGGATGGGGGAGAGAGAGAAGAGACCCAGTACTTC